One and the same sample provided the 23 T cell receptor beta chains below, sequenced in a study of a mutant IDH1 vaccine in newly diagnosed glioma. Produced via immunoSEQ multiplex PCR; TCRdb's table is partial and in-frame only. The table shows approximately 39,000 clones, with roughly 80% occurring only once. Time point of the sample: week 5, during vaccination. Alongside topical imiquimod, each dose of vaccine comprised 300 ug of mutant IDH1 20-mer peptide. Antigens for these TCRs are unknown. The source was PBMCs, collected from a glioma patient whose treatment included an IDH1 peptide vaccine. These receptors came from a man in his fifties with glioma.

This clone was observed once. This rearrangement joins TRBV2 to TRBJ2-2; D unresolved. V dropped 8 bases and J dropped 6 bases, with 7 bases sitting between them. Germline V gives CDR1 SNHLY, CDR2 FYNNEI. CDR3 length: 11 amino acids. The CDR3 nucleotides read TGTGCCAGCGTGGGATCCGGGGAGCTGTTTTTT. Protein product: CASVGSGELFF.

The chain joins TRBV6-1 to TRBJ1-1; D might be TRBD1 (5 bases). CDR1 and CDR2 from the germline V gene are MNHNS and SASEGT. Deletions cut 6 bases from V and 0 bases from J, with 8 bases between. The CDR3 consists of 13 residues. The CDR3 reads CASRGGLNTEAFF. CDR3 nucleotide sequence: TGTGCCAGCAGGGGGGGATTGAACACTGAAGCTTTCTTT.

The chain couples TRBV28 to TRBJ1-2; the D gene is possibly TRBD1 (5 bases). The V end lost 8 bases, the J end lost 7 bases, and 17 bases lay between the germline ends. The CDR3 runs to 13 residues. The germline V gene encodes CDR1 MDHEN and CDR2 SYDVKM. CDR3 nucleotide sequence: TGTGCCAGCGGGACCGGTGGACGGGTTGGCTACACCTTC. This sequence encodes CASGTGGRVGYTF.

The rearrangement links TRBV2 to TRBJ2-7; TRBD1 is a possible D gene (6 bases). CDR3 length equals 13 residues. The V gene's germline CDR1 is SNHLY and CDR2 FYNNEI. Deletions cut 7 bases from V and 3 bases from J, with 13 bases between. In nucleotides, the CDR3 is TGTGCCAGCACGCGTCAGGGGCACTACGAGCAGTACTTC. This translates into CASTRQGHYEQYF.

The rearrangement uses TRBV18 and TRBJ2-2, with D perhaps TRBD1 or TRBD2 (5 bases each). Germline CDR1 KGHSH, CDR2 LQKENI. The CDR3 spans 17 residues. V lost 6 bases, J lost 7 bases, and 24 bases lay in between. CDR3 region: CASSRRGQGFTSGELFF. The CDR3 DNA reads TGTGCCAGCTCCCGTCGGGGCCAGGGATTTACAAGCGGGGAGCTGTTTTTT.

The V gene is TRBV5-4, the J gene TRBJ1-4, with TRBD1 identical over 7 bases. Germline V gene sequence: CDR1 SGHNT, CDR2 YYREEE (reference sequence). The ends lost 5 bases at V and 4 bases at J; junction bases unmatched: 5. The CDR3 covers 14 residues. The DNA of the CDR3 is TGTGCCAGCAGTAGGGACAGAAATAATGAAAAACTGTTTTTT. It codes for CASSRDRNNEKLFF.

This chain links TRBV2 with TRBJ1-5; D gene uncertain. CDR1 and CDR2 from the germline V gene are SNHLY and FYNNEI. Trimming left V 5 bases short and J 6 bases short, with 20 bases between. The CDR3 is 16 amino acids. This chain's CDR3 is CASSLRRYQVGQPQHF. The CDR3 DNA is TGTGCCAGCAGTTTACGCAGATACCAAGTAGGTCAGCCCCAGCATTTT.

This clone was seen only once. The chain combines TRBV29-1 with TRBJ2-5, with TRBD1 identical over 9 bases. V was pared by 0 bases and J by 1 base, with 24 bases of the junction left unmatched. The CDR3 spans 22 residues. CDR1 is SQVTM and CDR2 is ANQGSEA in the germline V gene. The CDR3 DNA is TGCAGCGTTGAAGACATATTTACGACTTACGGACAGGGGAGAAACTTCCAAGAGACCCAGTACTTC. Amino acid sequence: CSVEDIFTTYGQGRNFQETQYF.

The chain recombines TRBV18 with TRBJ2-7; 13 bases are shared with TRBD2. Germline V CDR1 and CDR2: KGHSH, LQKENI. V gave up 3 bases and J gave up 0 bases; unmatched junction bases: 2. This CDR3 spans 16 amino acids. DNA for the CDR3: TGTGCCAGCTCACCCGGACTAGCGGGAGTCTCCTACGAGCAGTACTTC. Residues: CASSPGLAGVSYEQYF.

CDR3 DNA: TGTGCCAGCAGCTTGCCCCGGGGAGAGACCCAGTACTTC. This codes for CASSLPRGETQYF. This chain links TRBV7-9 with TRBJ2-5; possible D gene TRBD2, 5 bases. The CDR3 loop spans 13 amino acids. Germline V lookup: CDR1 SEHNR, CDR2 FQNEAQ (reference sequence). V was shortened by 3 bases and J by 4 bases, with 9 bases between the two germline ends.

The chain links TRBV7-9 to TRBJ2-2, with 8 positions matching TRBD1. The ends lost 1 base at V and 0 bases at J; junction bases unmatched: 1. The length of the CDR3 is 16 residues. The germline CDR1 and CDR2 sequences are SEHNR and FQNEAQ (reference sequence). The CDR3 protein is CASSLGTGSNTGELFF. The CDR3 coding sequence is TGTGCCAGCAGCTTAGGGACAGGGTCGAACACCGGGGAGCTGTTTTTT.

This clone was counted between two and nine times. This chain's CDR3 is CASSPTGSSYGYTF. In DNA form, the CDR3 reads TGTGCCAGCAGCCCGACAGGGTCATCCTATGGCTACACCTTC. V is TRBV7-9 and J is TRBJ1-2, with TRBD1 matching over 7 bases. Trimming took 5 bases from V and 4 from J; bases not matched to a gene: 7. The germline V gene has CDR1 SEHNR and CDR2 FQNEAQ (reference sequence). There are 14 residues in the CDR3.

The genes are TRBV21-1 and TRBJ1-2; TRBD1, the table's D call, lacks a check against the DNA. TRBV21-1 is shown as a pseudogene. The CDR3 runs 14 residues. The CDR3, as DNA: TGTGCCAGCAGCAAAGAAGACAAGGTTATAGGCTACACCTTC. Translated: CASSKEDKVIGYTF.

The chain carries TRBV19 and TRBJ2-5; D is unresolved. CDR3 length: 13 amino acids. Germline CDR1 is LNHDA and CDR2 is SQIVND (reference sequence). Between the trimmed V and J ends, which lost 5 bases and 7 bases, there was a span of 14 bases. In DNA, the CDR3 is TGTGCCAGTAGTCCCACCAGGCAGACGACCCAGTACTTC. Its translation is CASSPTRQTTQYF.

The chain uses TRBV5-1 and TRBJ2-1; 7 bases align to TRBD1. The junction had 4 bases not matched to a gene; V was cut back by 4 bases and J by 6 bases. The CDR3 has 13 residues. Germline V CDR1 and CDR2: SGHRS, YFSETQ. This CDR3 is CASSTWTGNEQFF. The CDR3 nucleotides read TGCGCCAGCAGCACCTGGACAGGCAATGAGCAGTTCTTC.

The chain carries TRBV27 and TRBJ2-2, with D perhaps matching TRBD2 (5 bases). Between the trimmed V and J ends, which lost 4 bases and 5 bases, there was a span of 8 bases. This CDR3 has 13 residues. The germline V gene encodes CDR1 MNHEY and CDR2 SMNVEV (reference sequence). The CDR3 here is CASSWSGTGELFF. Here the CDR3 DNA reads TGTGCCAGCAGTTGGTCGGGAACCGGGGAGCTGTTTTTT.

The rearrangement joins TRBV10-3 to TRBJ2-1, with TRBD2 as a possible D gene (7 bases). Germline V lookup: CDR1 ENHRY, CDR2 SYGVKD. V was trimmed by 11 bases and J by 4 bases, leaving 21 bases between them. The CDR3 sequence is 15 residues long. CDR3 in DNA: TGTGCCGCTCAAGGGGGGGAGCGGGGTTACAATGAGCAGTTCTTC. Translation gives CAAQGGERGYNEQFF.

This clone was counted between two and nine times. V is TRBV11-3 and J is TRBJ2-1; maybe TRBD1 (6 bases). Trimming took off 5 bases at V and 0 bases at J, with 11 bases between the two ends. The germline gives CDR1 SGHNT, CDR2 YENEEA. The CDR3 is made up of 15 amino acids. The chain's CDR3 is CASSLGTTSYNEQFF. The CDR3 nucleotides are TGTGCCAGCAGCCTCGGGACAACCTCCTACAATGAGCAGTTCTTC.

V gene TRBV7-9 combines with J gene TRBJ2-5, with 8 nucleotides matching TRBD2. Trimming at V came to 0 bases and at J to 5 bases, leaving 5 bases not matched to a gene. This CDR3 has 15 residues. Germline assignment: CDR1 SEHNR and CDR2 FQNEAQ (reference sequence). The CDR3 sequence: CASSLARGAGETQYF. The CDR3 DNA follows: TGTGCCAGCAGCTTAGCGCGGGGGGCGGGGGAGACCCAGTACTTC.

For the CDR3, the DNA is TGTGCCAGCATGGCTAGCACAGATACGCAGTATTTT. This sequence encodes CASMASTDTQYF. The chain joins TRBV6-1 to TRBJ2-3; no clear D gene. CDR3 length equals 12 residues. The germline CDR1 and CDR2 sequences are MNHNS and SASEGT. Trimming pared 7 bases from V and 0 bases from J, leaving 5 bases between.

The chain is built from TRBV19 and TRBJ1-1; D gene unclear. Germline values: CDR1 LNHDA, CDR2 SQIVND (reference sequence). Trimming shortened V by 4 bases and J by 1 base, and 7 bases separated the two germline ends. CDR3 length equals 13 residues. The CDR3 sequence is CASSRAENTEAFF. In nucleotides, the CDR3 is TGTGCCAGTAGTAGGGCAGAGAACACTGAAGCTTTCTTT.

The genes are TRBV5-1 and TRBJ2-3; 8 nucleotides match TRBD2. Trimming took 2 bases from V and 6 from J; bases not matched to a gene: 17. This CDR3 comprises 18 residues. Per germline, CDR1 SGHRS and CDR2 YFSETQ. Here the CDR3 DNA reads TGCGCCAGCAGCTTTTTTTTCGGGTCGAGCGGGGGTCAGGATACGCAGTATTTT. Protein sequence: CASSFFFGSSGGQDTQYF.

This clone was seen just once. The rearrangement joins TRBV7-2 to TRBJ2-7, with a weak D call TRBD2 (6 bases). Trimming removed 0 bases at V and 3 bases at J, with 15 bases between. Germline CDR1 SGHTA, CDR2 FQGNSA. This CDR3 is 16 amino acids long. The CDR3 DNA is TGTGCCAGCAGCTTAGCGAAGGGCGGGATAAGCTACGAGCAGTACTTC. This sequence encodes CASSLAKGGISYEQYF.